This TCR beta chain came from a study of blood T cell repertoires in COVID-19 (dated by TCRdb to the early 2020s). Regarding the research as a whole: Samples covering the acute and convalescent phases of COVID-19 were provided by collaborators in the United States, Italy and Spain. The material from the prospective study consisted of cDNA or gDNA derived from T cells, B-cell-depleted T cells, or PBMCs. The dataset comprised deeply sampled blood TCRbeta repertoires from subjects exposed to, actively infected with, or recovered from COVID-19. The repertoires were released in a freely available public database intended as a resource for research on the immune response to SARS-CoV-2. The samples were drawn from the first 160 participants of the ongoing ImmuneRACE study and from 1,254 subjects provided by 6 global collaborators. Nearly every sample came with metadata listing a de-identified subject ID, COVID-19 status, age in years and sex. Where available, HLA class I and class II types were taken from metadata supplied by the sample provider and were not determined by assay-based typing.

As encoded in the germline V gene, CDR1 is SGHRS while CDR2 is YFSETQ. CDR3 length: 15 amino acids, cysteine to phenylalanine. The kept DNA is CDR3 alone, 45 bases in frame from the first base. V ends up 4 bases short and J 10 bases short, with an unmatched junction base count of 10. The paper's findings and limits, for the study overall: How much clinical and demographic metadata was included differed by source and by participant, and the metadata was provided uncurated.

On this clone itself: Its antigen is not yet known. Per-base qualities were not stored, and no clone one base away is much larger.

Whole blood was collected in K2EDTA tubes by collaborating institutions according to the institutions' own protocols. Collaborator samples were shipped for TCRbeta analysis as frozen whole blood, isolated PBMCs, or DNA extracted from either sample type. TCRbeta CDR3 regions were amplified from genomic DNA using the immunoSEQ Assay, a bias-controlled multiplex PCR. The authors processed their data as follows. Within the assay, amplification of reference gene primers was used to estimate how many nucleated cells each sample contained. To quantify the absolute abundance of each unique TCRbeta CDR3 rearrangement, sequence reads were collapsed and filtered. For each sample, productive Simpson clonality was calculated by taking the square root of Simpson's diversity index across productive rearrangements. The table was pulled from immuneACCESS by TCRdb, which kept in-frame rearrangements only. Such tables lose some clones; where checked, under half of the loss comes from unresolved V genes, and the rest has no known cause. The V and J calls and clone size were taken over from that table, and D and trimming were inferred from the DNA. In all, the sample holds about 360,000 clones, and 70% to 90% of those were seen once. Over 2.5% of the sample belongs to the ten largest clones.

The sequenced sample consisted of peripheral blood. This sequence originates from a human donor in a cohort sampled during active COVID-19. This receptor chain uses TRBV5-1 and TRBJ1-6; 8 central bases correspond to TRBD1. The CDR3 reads CASSNRQGPGSPLHF. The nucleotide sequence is TGCGCCAGCAGCAACCGACAGGGGCCTGGATCACCCCTCCACTTT.